These 23 T cell receptor beta chains originate from one sample sequenced in a study of CD8+ T cells in alopecia areata. As to time point: mouse skin at time of skin grafting. Extracted RNA was reverse transcribed, and the resulting cDNA served as sequencing template. The table came from immunoSEQ multiplex PCR; TCRdb's copy has only in-frame clones and leaves some out. The repertoire yields 1,500 to 2,000 clones, none seen only once; the top ten contain 12%. The specimen comprised skin, sampled at week 0. These receptors came from a C3H/HeJ mouse with alopecia areata. The strain's MHC haplotype is H2-k.

Within the sample, this clone is medium-sized. Gene and germline names: mouse. The missing CDR3 end, 4 residues past where the read stops, is filled in from the germline J gene. The chain carries TRBV5 and TRBJ2-3; TRBD2 matches at 12 bases. The CDR3 covers 17 residues. V gave up 4 bases and J gave up 3 bases; unmatched junction bases: 8. The V gene's germline CDR1 is LGHNA and CDR2 YNLKQL (reference sequence). The CDR3 protein is CASSPDWGGARAETLYF. The part of the CDR3 DNA that was read is TGTGCCAGCAGCCCCGACTGGGGGGGCGCGAGGGCAGAA.

In its sample, this clone was seen a few times. The germline and genes are mouse ones. Read data end 4 residues before the CDR3 end; the end is taken from the germline J gene. This chain uses TRBV13-2 with TRBJ2-4; tentative D call: TRBD2 (6 bases). The CDR3 loop spans 14 amino acids. The V end lost 0 bases, the J end lost 1 base, and 6 bases lay between the germline ends. The germline V gene encodes CDR1 NNHNN and CDR2 SYGAGS (reference sequence). The CDR3 reads CASGDAGGQNTLYF. Incomplete CDR3 DNA: TGTGCCAGCGGTGATGCTGGGGGTCAAAAC.

The sample holds a few counts of this clone. Gene names refer to mouse genes. CDR3 protein: CASSQEGLGSQNTLYF. The covered CDR3 bases are TGTGCCAGCAGCCAAGAGGGACTGGGTAGTCAAAAC. The chain couples TRBV5 to TRBJ2-4, with 9 bases fitting TRBD2. With the read ending 4 residues before the CDR3 end, the germline J gene is used to fill in that end. CDR1 LGHNA and CDR2 YNLKQL come from the germline V gene (reference sequence). The V segment lost 0 bases and the J segment 0 bases; nucleotides outside the gene matches: 1. The CDR3 is 16 residues long.

This clone is deemed medium-sized. Genes here carry mouse names. The read terminates 4 residues ahead of where the CDR3 ends, so the germline J gene completes it. The chain recombines TRBV5 with TRBJ2-2; TRBD1 might be the D (6 bases). The ends were cut back, 1 base at V and 3 bases at J, with 6 bases in the middle. Germline CDR1 LGHNA, CDR2 YNLKQL (reference sequence). This CDR3 has 14 amino acids. CDR3 DNA (partial): TGTGCCAGCAGCCAAGCAGGGGACACCGGG. It is translated as CASSQAGDTG. The CDR3 as a whole reads CASSQAGDTGQLYF.

This clone is classed as medium-sized. Gene names refer to mouse genes. The CDR3 goes on 4 residues after the read ends, and that part is filled in from the germline J gene. V usage is TRBV31 and J usage is TRBJ2-1, with 12 bases fitting TRBD2. This CDR3 comprises 14 residues. CDR1 is GKSSPN and CDR2 is SITVG in the germline V gene. Here the CDR3 reads CAWSRLGGRAEQFF. The sequenced CDR3 bases are TGTGCCTGGAGTCGACTGGGGGGGCGCGCT.

This clone was detected a few times. The gene names given are mouse names. CDR3 sequence reads: CAWSPGLGASQNTLYF. The sequenced part of the CDR3 DNA is TGTGCCTGGAGTCCGGGACTGGGGGCTAGTCAAAAC. J is TRBJ2-4 and V is TRBV31, with TRBD2 matching 11 bases. The read is 4 residues too short to cover the CDR3 end, so that end is filled in from the germline J gene. The CDR3 is made up of 16 amino acids. Germline loops: CDR1 GKSSPN, CDR2 SITVG. Losses at the gene ends were 1 base for V and 0 bases for J; bases not matched to a gene: 3.

This clone is labeled medium-sized (0.01 to 0.1%). Each gene name is a mouse one. From the germline J gene comes the end of the CDR3, since the read stops 4 residues before it. The rearrangement links TRBV19 to TRBJ2-5, with TRBD1 identical over 7 bases. After removal of 4 bases from V and 2 bases from J, the junction contained 4 bases not matched to a gene. Germline lookup yields CDR1 FNHDT and CDR2 SITEND (reference sequence). The CDR3 length is 14 residues. The sequenced CDR3 bases are TGTGCCAGCAGTCGCCGGGACAGCCAAGAC. Amino acids: CASSRRDSQD. In full, the CDR3 is CASSRRDSQDTQYF.

In this sample, this clone is large (0.1 to 1%). Gene names refer to mouse genes. The read halts 4 residues ahead of the CDR3 end, with the missing end drawn from the germline J gene. V and J are TRBV17 and TRBJ1-2; D unclear. The CDR3 length is 13 residues. Trimming took 0 bases from V and 0 from J, leaving 2 bases between them. CDR1 and CDR2 (germline): MNHDT, YYDKIL. The CDR3 region is CASSRDTNSDYTF. The DNA read from the CDR3 is TGTGCTAGCAGTAGAGACACAAACTCC. Looking up the rest from reference TRBV17 and TRBJ1-2 gives the full variable domain: DTTVKQNPRYKLARVGKPVNLICSQTMNHDTMYWYQKKPNQAPKLLLFYYDKILNREADTFEKFQSSRPNNSFCSLYIGSAGLEYSAMYLCASSRDTNSDYTFGSGTRLLVI.

This clone has more than one count but fewer than ten. Genes and germline are mouse. The read finishes 4 residues shy of the CDR3 end, and the germline J gene is used to complete it. The chain carries TRBV5 and TRBJ2-4; maybe TRBD2 (5 bases). The CDR3 consists of 14 residues. The V gene's germline CDR1 is LGHNA and CDR2 YNLKQL (reference sequence). V was shortened by 4 bases and J by 1 base, with 9 bases between the two germline ends. The CDR3 bases that were read are TGTGCCAGCAGCCCTCGCTGGGGTCAAAAC. Its translation is CASSPRWGQN. The entire CDR3 protein is CASSPRWGQNTLYF.

This clone was seen repeatedly, ten times or more. Genes and germline come from the mouse. The read terminates 4 residues before the CDR3 end, so the remaining end is supplied by the germline J gene. This chain connects TRBV14 to TRBJ2-5; possible D gene TRBD2, 6 bases. The V gene's germline CDR1 is SGHDT and CDR2 FRDEAV. The V end lost 1 base, the J end lost 3 bases, and 6 bases lay between the germline ends. This CDR3 comprises 13 residues. The DNA read from the CDR3 is TGTGCCAGCAGTTTCGGGGGGCAAGAC. Its translation: CASSFGGQD. The entire CDR3 is CASSFGGQDTQYF.

Relative to its sample, this clone is medium-sized. Gene names are the mouse ones. The read ends 4 residues shy of where the CDR3 ends; the end is completed using the germline J gene. The rearrangement joins TRBV5 to TRBJ2-5, with 7 bases fitting TRBD2. CDR1 is LGHNA and CDR2 is YNLKQL in the germline V gene (reference sequence). This CDR3 region has 15 residues. J lost 3 bases, V lost 0 bases, and 3 bases had no gene match. This chain's CDR3 is CASSQDPGGQDTQYF. The sequenced CDR3 bases are TGTGCCAGCAGCCAAGATCCTGGGGGTCAAGAC.

Within the sample, this clone is medium-sized. These gene names are mouse names. Read coverage stops 4 residues before the CDR3 terminus; the germline J gene supplies the remainder. V usage is TRBV5 and J usage is TRBJ2-7; TRBD2 matches 10 bases. Per the germline V gene, CDR1 is LGHNA and CDR2 is YNLKQL (reference sequence). This CDR3 has 15 amino acids. CDR3 residues: CASSQRLGGGDEQYF. CDR3 DNA, as far as it was read: TGTGCCAGCAGCCAACGACTGGGGGGCGGAGAT.

As concerns this clone: Gene names denote mouse genes. CDR3 DNA (partial): TGTGCCTGGAGCCGGGGACTGGGGATTAACCAAGAC. It encodes CAWSRGLGINQD. The whole CDR3 is CAWSRGLGINQDTQYF. The V call is TRBV31, the J call TRBJ2-5; 10 nucleotides agree with TRBD2. The read falls 4 residues short of the CDR3 end, and the missing part is taken from the germline J gene. V lost 3 bases and J lost 0; bases outside the gene matches: 6. CDR1 and CDR2 (germline): GKSSPN, SITVG. This CDR3 is 16 amino acids long.

This clone was picked up many times. The gene symbols are mouse symbols. From the germline J gene comes the end of the CDR3, since the read stops 4 residues before it. V is TRBV13-2 and J is TRBJ2-4; the match to TRBD1 covers 10 bases. The germline V gene encodes CDR1 NNHNN and CDR2 SYGAGS (reference sequence). This CDR3 is built from 14 residues. The CDR3 loop is CASGDPGQGNTLYF. CDR3 DNA (partial): TGTGCCAGCGGTGATCCGGGACAGGGGAAC.

This clone is judged medium-sized. Germline and genes: mouse. Partial CDR3 DNA: TGTGCCAGCAGTGGGACCGGGACAGGCTCC. Translating it yields CASSGTGTGS. The whole CDR3 reads CASSGTGTGSDYTF. The chain recombines TRBV13-1 with TRBJ1-2; 8 nucleotides align to TRBD1. The DNA ends 4 residues before the CDR3 does, and the rest of the CDR3 is filled in from the germline J gene. The CDR3 covers 14 residues. The germline CDR1 and CDR2 sequences are NSHNY and SYGAGN. V shed 3 bases, J shed 4 bases, and the junction held 5 bases outside the gene matches.

Comments on this clone: At one end, the junction sequence differs from germline, possibly due to a read error. The gene names here belong to mouse. The read finishes 4 residues shy of the CDR3 end, and the germline J gene is used to complete it. Other nucleotide sequences in the sample specify the same CDR3. V usage is TRBV5 and J usage is TRBJ2-1; 10 bases line up with TRBD2. CDR1 and CDR2 from the germline V gene are LGHNA and YNLKQL (reference sequence). There are 16 residues in the CDR3. The sequenced part of the CDR3 DNA is TGTGCTAGCAGCCAAGAAGACTGGGGGGTGGGGGCT. Its protein is CASSQEDWGVGA. The whole CDR3 sequence reads CASSQEDWGVGAEQFF.

Of note for this clone: Each gene name is a mouse one. Coverage ceases 4 residues before the CDR3 finishes, and the germline J gene fills in the end. V is TRBV5 and J is TRBJ2-4, with no clear D. The germline V gene encodes CDR1 LGHNA and CDR2 YNLKQL (reference sequence). CDR3 length: 14 amino acids. V was pared by 1 base and J by 0 bases, with 5 bases between. The CDR3 loop is CASSQGDSQNTLYF. The sequenced CDR3 bases are TGTGCCAGCAGCCAAGGGGATAGTCAAAAC.

By sample fraction, this clone is medium-sized. Germline and genes here are mouse. With the read ending 3 residues before the CDR3 end, the germline J gene is used to fill in that end. The chain links TRBV19 to TRBJ1-6; TRBD1 agrees at 10 bases. TRBJ1-6 is assigned to the ORF class and has an uncertain function. Germline V gene data show CDR1 as FNHDT and CDR2 as SITEND (reference sequence). The V gene end was trimmed by 5 bases and the J gene end by 7 bases; junction bases not matched to a gene: 3. This CDR3 is 14 amino acids long. The covered CDR3 bases are TGTGCCAGCAGGGAGGACAGGGGGAATTCGCCC. Translated: CASREDRGNSP. The whole CDR3 protein is CASREDRGNSPLYF.

This clone is termed medium-sized (0.01 to 0.1%). All gene names here are mouse names. The sequence runs out 4 residues before the end of the CDR3; the remainder is reconstructed from the germline J gene. The chain is built from TRBV13-2 and TRBJ2-7; 7 bases fit TRBD2. CDR1 and CDR2 from the germline V gene are NNHNN and SYGAGS (reference sequence). V dropped 0 bases and J dropped 0; count of bases not matched to a gene: 3. This CDR3 has 15 amino acids. CDR3 bases read: TGTGCCAGCGGTGATGTCTGGGGGAGCTCCTAT. It yields the protein CASGDVWGSSY. The CDR3 in its entirety is CASGDVWGSSYEQYF.

By its share, this clone is medium-sized. Each gene name is a mouse one. The read terminates 4 residues ahead of where the CDR3 ends, so the germline J gene completes it. The J gene is TRBJ1-2, the V gene TRBV31; D remains unclear. Germline loops: CDR1 GKSSPN, CDR2 SITVG. The CDR3 covers 14 residues. The ends were cut back, 1 base at V and 0 bases at J, with 9 bases in the middle. CDR3 in amino acids: CAWSPDIANSDYTF. CDR3 DNA, as far as it was read: TGTGCCTGGAGTCCAGACATTGCAAACTCC.

This clone is judged medium-sized. The listed genes are named as in mouse. The observed sequence ends 4 residues before the CDR3 terminus, with the missing tail filled in from the germline J gene. J is TRBJ2-2 and V is TRBV13-1; 11 nucleotides line up with TRBD2. The trim removed 4 bases at V and 1 base at J, leaving 9 bases unmatched. The CDR3 has 18 residues. Looked up from germline, CDR1 is NSHNY and CDR2 is SYGAGN. CDR3 in amino acids: CASSPRPDWGGNTGQLYF. The part of the CDR3 DNA that was read is TGTGCCAGCAGTCCTCGACCTGACTGGGGGGGAAACACCGGG.

By share, this clone counts as medium-sized. All gene names here are mouse names. The observed sequence ends 4 residues before the CDR3 terminus, with the missing tail filled in from the germline J gene. The rearrangement links TRBV13-2 to TRBJ2-3; 8 bases agree with TRBD1. Trimming took 2 bases from V and 1 from J; bases not matched to a gene: 0. CDR3 size: 14 residues. CDR1 and CDR2 (germline): NNHNN, SYGAGS (reference sequence). The CDR3 sequence is CASGEDRGAETLYF. Incomplete CDR3 DNA: TGTGCCAGCGGTGAGGACAGGGGTGCAGAA.

A note on this clone: Gene names are mouse gene names. The CDR3 is cut off 4 residues early in the read; its end comes from the germline J gene. This chain links TRBV29 with TRBJ2-1; 9 nucleotides line up with TRBD1. The germline V gene encodes CDR1 MSHET and CDR2 SYDVDS. The CDR3 length is 15 residues. The CDR3 is CASSLDRGRGAEQFF. Incomplete CDR3 DNA: TGTGCTAGCAGCCTGGACAGGGGACGGGGGGCT. Complete variable domain (other parts from reference TRBV29 and TRBJ2-1): DMKVTQMPRYLIKRMGENVLLECGQDMSHETMYWYRQDPGLGLQLIYISYDVDSNSEGDIPKGYRVSRKKREHFSLILDSAKTNQTSVYFCASSLDRGRGAEQFFGPGTRLTVL.